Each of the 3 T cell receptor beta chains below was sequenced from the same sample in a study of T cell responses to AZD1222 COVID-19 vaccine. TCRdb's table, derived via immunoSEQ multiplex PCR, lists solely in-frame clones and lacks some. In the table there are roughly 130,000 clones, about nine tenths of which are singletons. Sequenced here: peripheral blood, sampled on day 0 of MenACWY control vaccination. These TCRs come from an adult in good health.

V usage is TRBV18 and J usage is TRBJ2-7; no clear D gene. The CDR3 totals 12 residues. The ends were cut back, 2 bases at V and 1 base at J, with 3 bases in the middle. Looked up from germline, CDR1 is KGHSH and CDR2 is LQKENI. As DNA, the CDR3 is TGTGCCAGCTCACCAGGGTCCTACGAGCAGTACTTC. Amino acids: CASSPGSYEQYF. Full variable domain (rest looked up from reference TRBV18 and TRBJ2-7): NAGVMQNPRHLVRRRGQEARLRCSPMKGHSHVYWYRQLPEEGLKFMVYLQKENIIDESGMPKERFSAEFPKEGPSILRIQQVVRGDSAAYFCASSPGSYEQYFGPGTRLTVT.

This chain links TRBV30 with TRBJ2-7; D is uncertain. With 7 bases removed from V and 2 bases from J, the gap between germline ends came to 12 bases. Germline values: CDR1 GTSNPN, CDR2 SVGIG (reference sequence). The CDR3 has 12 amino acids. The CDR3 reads CAYQGFPYEQYF. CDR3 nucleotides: TGTGCCTACCAAGGGTTCCCCTACGAGCAGTACTTC.

CDR3 region: CASSANTIPNSYEQYF. In DNA form, the CDR3 reads TGTGCCAGCAGCGCCAATACTATCCCGAACTCCTACGAGCAGTACTTC. The chain links TRBV5-4 to TRBJ2-7; D gene unclear. V shed 4 bases and J shed 0 bases, with 17 bases lying between them. The V gene's germline CDR1 is SGHNT and CDR2 YYREEE (reference sequence). This CDR3 spans 16 amino acids.